Included here is one T cell receptor beta chain sequence, with context. Method: immunoSEQ multiplex PCR; TCRdb's copy keeps in-frame clones and lacks some. In the table there are roughly 2,000,000 clones, about 94% of which are singletons. This entry belongs to a study of shared clonotypes between healthy human individuals. Across the whole study: Each donor contributed plates that comprised three CD4 naive, three CD4 memory, two CD8 naive and one CD8 memory.

The length of the CDR3 is 10 residues. From germline, CDR1 is SQVTM and CDR2 ANQGSEA. The V end lost 6 bases, the J end lost 10 bases, and 10 bases lay between the germline ends. Naive CD8 cells, CD45RO-negative and positively selected for CCR7, excluded terminally differentiated effector memory CD45RA+ cells. The specimen was naive CD8+ T cells from PBMCs. This sequence was found in a man aged 18 to 30 in good health. Some clones in this sample may be carry-over from other donors' samples. The chain is built from TRBV29-1 and TRBJ2-1; D remains unclear. CDR3 amino acids: CSVTDGEQFF. As DNA, the CDR3 is TGCAGCGTGACGGACGGCGAGCAGTTCTTC.